These 8 T cell receptor beta chains came from one sample sequenced in a study of T-cell reconstitution after alpha-beta-depleted transplantation in children. A TCRbeta library incorporating unique molecular identifiers was prepared. TCRdb fed the PCR reads into MiXCR, producing one record per CDR3 protein. The sample carries over 45,000 distinct CDR3 sequences, 5.8% recorded once. Specimen: PBMCs, mostly from graft donor cells, collected 60 days after TCRalphabeta/CD19-depleted stem cell transplant. All receptors come from a female patient aged 2-9 years who had a stem cell transplant for aplastic anemia, so the T cells may come from the graft donor.

This clonotype appeared many times. V usage is TRBV24-1 and J usage is TRBJ1-2; 8 bases fit TRBD1. From germline, CDR1 is KGHDR and CDR2 SFDVKD. The ends lost 3 bases at V and 4 bases at J; junction bases unmatched: 3. This CDR3 is built from 14 residues. DNA of the CDR3: TGTGCCACCAGTGATGGACAGGGAATCTATGGCTACACCTTC. This codes for CATSDGQGIYGYTF.

In this sample, this clonotype turned up many times. The chain has TRBV6-6 and TRBJ2-2; TRBD1 or TRBD2 may be the D gene (7 bases each). The CDR3 contains 15 residues. The ends were cut back, 2 bases at V and 4 bases at J, with 11 bases in the middle. Germline V gene data show CDR1 as MNHNY and CDR2 as SVGAGI (reference sequence). The DNA for the CDR3 is TGTGCCAGCAGTTACCAGGGGGAGGGCACCGGGGAGCTGTTTTTT. Translating gives CASSYQGEGTGELFF.

This clonotype was detected ten times or more. V and J are TRBV5-1 and TRBJ2-3; D might be TRBD2 (5 bases). The CDR3 is 15 amino acids. V was trimmed by 1 base and J by 0 bases, leaving 9 bases between them. Per germline, CDR1 SGHRS and CDR2 YFSETQ. This CDR3 reads CASSLSRGSTDTQYF. The CDR3 DNA reads TGCGCCAGCAGCTTGAGTCGGGGTAGCACAGATACGCAGTATTTT.

This clonotype was observed many times. The chain employs TRBV7-9 and TRBJ2-3; D uncertain. With 1 base removed from V and 8 bases from J, the gap between germline ends came to 4 bases. CDR1 SEHNR and CDR2 FQNEAQ come from the germline V gene (reference sequence). There are 11 residues in the CDR3. The chain's CDR3 is CASSLGGTQYF. Written as DNA, the CDR3 is TGTGCCAGCAGCTTAGGGGGTACGCAGTATTTT.

This clonotype showed up many times. The V and J genes are TRBV11-1 and TRBJ2-5; 8 bases are a match to TRBD2. CDR1 is SGHAT, CDR2 FQDESV, per germline (reference sequence). The CDR3 consists of 17 residues. After removal of 7 bases from V and 0 bases from J, the junction contained 13 bases not matched to a gene. In nucleotides, the CDR3 is TGTGCCAGCACCCAGGGTCCCGGGAGGGGGTACCAAGAGACCCAGTACTTC. Translated, it gives CASTQGPGRGYQETQYF.

This clonotype was seen more than once but under ten times. The CDR3 DNA follows: TGTGCCAGCAGCTTACCGAACTCCGGGACTAGCGGGGTCATCTCCTACAATGAGCAGTTCTTC. Protein product: CASSLPNSGTSGVISYNEQFF. The chain carries TRBV7-2 and TRBJ2-1, with 13 bases fitting TRBD2. Germline V lookup: CDR1 SGHTA, CDR2 FQGNSA. The length of the CDR3 is 21 residues. The ends lost 2 bases at V and 0 bases at J; junction bases unmatched: 13.

This clonotype was counted at least ten times. The chain carries TRBV6-4 and TRBJ2-1; D might be TRBD2 (6 bases). Germline-derived CDR1 and CDR2 are MRHNA and SNTAGT. Trimming took off 0 bases at V and 0 bases at J, with 6 bases between the two ends. The CDR3 runs to 15 residues. The CDR3 DNA follows: TGTGCCAGCAGTGACTCGACTAGCTCCTACAATGAGCAGTTCTTC. The encoded protein is CASSDSTSSYNEQFF.

This clonotype has at least ten counts. The V gene is TRBV28, the J gene TRBJ2-7; 8 bases agree with TRBD1. V trimming: 4 bases; J trimming: 3 bases; junction bases outside the gene matches: 8. The CDR3 length is 15 residues. Germline V gene data show CDR1 as MDHEN and CDR2 as SYDVKM. Written as DNA, the CDR3 is TGTGCCAGCAGTTGGGCATCCGGGACAGGCTACGAGCAGTACTTC. It specifies CASSWASGTGYEQYF.